These T cell receptor beta chains were read from a single sample in a study of follicular helper T cells after annual influenza vaccination. The method was immunoSEQ multiplex PCR; TCRdb's version includes in-frame clones alone and lacks a portion of them. The sample contains more than 650 clones, 70% to 90% of which appear only once. This specimen was CXCR5+ CD38- circulating T follicular helper cells from blood, taken on the day of influenza vaccination. These receptors were collected from an adult who received the influenza vaccine. The CDR3 runs from the conserved cysteine through the conserved F or W. D genes are given only for firm matches. A clone size is listed for some rows: how often the clone was seen (once, few, many), or a class if it is expanded.

D: TRBD1; size: few; V: TRBV7-9; J: TRBJ1-2; CDR3: CASSADRGGYGYTF; DNA: TGTGCCAGCAGCGCCGACAGGGGAGGGTATGGCTACACCTTC
D: .; size: .; V: TRBV11-2; J: TRBJ2-5; CDR3: CASSRSYTQETQYF; DNA: TGTGCCAGCAGCCGCTCGTATACCCAAGAGACCCAGTACTTC
D: .; size: .; V: TRBV30; J: TRBJ1-5; CDR3: CAWSTPTGGNQPQHF; DNA: TGTGCCTGGAGTACTCCGACCGGGGGCAATCAGCCCCAGCATTTT
D: .; size: .; V: TRBV5-8; J: TRBJ1-3; CDR3: CASSRGSGNTIYF; DNA: TGTGCCAGCAGTCGTGGGTCTGGAAACACCATATATTTT
D: .; size: .; V: TRBV10-2; J: TRBJ1-4; CDR3: CASSDDLGATNEKLFF; DNA: TGCGCCAGCAGTGATGATCTTGGTGCAACTAATGAAAAACTGTTTTTT
D: .; size: .; V: TRBV4-3; J: TRBJ2-1; CDR3: CASSLTSSFSYNEQFF; DNA: TGCGCCAGCAGCCTTACGTCTTCCTTCTCCTACAATGAGCAGTTCTTC
D: .; size: .; V: TRBV9; J: TRBJ1-2; CDR3: CASSVGTGGSYGYTF; DNA: TGTGCCAGCAGCGTAGGGACCGGGGGGAGCTATGGCTACACCTTC
D: TRBD1; size: .; V: TRBV27; J: TRBJ2-7; CDR3: CASSKQGAPYEQYF; DNA: TGTGCCAGCAGTAAACAGGGGGCCCCCTACGAGCAGTACTTC
D: .; size: once; V: TRBV2; J: TRBJ1-5; CDR3: CASREGEVRNQPQHF; DNA: TGTGCCAGCAGGGAGGGGGAGGTGCGCAATCAGCCCCAGCATTTT
D: .; size: .; V: TRBV7-9; J: TRBJ2-3; CDR3: CASSLEGTRTQYF; DNA: TGTGCCAGCAGCTTAGAAGGGACAAGGACGCAGTATTTT
D: .; size: .; V: TRBV28; J: TRBJ1-2; CDR3: CASSRQAPSGDYGYTF; DNA: TGTGCCAGCAGTCGACAGGCCCCGAGTGGTGACTATGGCTACACCTTC
D: TRBD1; size: .; V: TRBV29-1; J: TRBJ1-1; CDR3: CSALRDRGGTEAFF; DNA: TGCAGCGCACTCCGGGACAGGGGGGGAACTGAAGCTTTCTTT
D: TRBD2; size: .; V: TRBV7-9; J: TRBJ2-3; CDR3: CASSRLRSGAGTDTQYF; DNA: TGTGCCAGCAGCCGACTACGCAGCGGGGCGGGGACAGATACGCAGTATTTT
D: TRBD1; size: .; V: TRBV5-1; J: TRBJ2-1; CDR3: CASSRQGTRWDEQFF; DNA: TGCGCCAGCAGCCGACAGGGGACGCGGTGGGATGAGCAGTTCTTC
D: .; size: .; V: TRBV9; J: TRBJ2-1; CDR3: CASSVSAGGVGEQFF; DNA: TGTGCCAGCAGCGTCTCGGCCGGGGGAGTGGGGGAGCAGTTCTTC
D: TRBD1; size: .; V: TRBV7-8; J: TRBJ2-3; CDR3: CASSNYGTATDTQYF; DNA: TGTGCCAGCAGCAACTACGGGACAGCCACAGATACGCAGTATTTT
D: TRBD2; size: .; V: TRBV7-9; J: TRBJ2-5; CDR3: CASSLGLAVETQYF; DNA: TGTGCCAGCAGCTTAGGACTAGCAGTCGAGACCCAGTACTTC
D: TRBD1; size: .; V: TRBV30; J: TRBJ1-4; CDR3: CAWTLGLGQGVEKLFF; DNA: TGTGCCTGGACCCTTGGGCTGGGACAGGGGGTCGAAAAACTGTTTTTT
D: TRBD2; size: once; V: TRBV30; J: TRBJ2-3; CDR3: CAWSLAGGFADTQYF; DNA: TGTGCCTGGAGTCTAGCGGGGGGCTTCGCGGATACGCAGTATTTT
D: .; size: .; V: TRBV9; J: TRBJ2-1; CDR3: CASSVGLEYNEQFF; DNA: TGTGCCAGCAGCGTAGGACTAGAATACAATGAGCAGTTCTTC
D: .; size: few; V: TRBV5-1; J: TRBJ1-5; CDR3: CASSLDGYQPQHF; DNA: TGCGCCAGCAGCTTGGACGGCTATCAGCCCCAGCATTTT
D: .; size: .; V: TRBV5-1; J: TRBJ1-1; CDR3: CASRSQANTEAFF; DNA: TGCGCCAGCAGATCACAGGCGAACACTGAAGCTTTCTTT
D: TRBD2; size: .; V: TRBV30; J: TRBJ2-1; CDR3: CAWSLGLAGRNEQFF; DNA: TGTGCCTGGTCATTGGGACTAGCGGGACGTAATGAGCAGTTCTTC
D: TRBD1; size: .; V: TRBV4-3; J: TRBJ1-2; CDR3: CASSRVTGVQGRGYTF; DNA: TGCGCCAGCAGCCGGGTTACGGGCGTACAGGGGCGCGGCTACACCTTC
D: .; size: .; V: TRBV7-2; J: TRBJ1-4; CDR3: CASSLLGESHEKLFF; DNA: TGTGCCAGCAGCCTCCTAGGGGAGTCTCATGAAAAACTGTTTTTT